This is a list of T cell receptor beta chains from one sample in a study of human T cells and chemical hapten exposure. TCRdb ran MiXCR on the RACE reads and lists one entry per CDR3 protein. The profile shows 80,000 to 100,000 distinct CDR3 sequences, roughly a tenth of them singletons. Here the sequenced sample was whole blood, taken in connection with sensitization to the hapten diphenylcyclopropenone (DPC). The receptors come from a woman between 50 and 59 years old with alopecia areata. Some clones in this sample may be carry-over from other donors' samples. The CDR3 runs from the conserved cysteine through the conserved F or W. A D gene is named only where the DNA matches it firmly. Only part of the rows carry a size: once, few, many, or a class if the clone is expanded.

CDR3: CASSSMGRRGDTQYF; DNA: TGTGCCAGCAGCTCCATGGGCAGGAGGGGCGATACGCAGTATTTT; J: TRBJ2-3; D: -; V: TRBV7-2; size: -; length: 15
CDR3: CASSASTDTQYF; DNA: TGTGCTAGTTCAGCTAGCACAGATACGCAGTATTTT; J: TRBJ2-3; D: -; V: TRBV12-5; size: -; length: 12
CDR3: CASSNGPLNEQFF; DNA: TGTGCCAGCTCCAACGGACCGCTGAATGAGCAGTTCTTC; J: TRBJ2-1; D: -; V: TRBV6-4; size: many; length: 13
CDR3: CASSQDRTNEKLFF; DNA: TGTGCCAGCTCACAGGACAGGACGAATGAAAAACTGTTTTTT; J: TRBJ1-4; D: TRBD1; V: TRBV18; size: -; length: 14
CDR3: CAWSAGTGGQPQHF; DNA: TGTGCCTGGAGTGCAGGGACAGGGGGACAGCCCCAGCATTTT; J: TRBJ1-5; D: TRBD1; V: TRBV30; size: few; length: 14
CDR3: CASSQGGGRGRRSEAFF; DNA: TGTGCCAGCAGCCAAGGAGGCGGGCGCGGTCGTAGGTCTGAAGCTTTCTTT; J: TRBJ1-1; D: -; V: TRBV3-1; size: many; length: 17
CDR3: CASSLRIDQPQHF; DNA: TGTGCCAGCAGTTTGCGGATAGATCAGCCCCAGCATTTT; J: TRBJ1-5; D: -; V: TRBV27; size: many; length: 13
CDR3: CSVGRQSSYNEQFF; DNA: TGCAGCGTTGGAAGGCAAAGCTCCTACAATGAGCAGTTCTTC; J: TRBJ2-1; D: -; V: TRBV29-1; size: many; length: 14
CDR3: CASSLRTGTGGRNEQFF; DNA: TGTGCCAGCAGTTTGAGGACCGGGACAGGGGGAAGAAATGAGCAGTTCTTC; J: TRBJ2-1; D: TRBD1; V: TRBV12-3/TRBV12-4; size: many; length: 17
CDR3: CAWSVGGSFYEQYF; DNA: TGTGCCTGGAGTGTGGGCGGGAGTTTCTACGAGCAGTACTTC; J: TRBJ2-7; D: TRBD2; V: TRBV30; size: -; length: 14
CDR3: CASSLGTDQNNSPLHF; DNA: TGTGCCAGCTCACTAGGGACGGACCAAAATAATTCACCCCTCCACTTT; J: TRBJ1-6; D: -; V: TRBV18; size: many; length: 16
CDR3: CASSFGRKGGETQYF; DNA: TGTGCCAGCAGCTTCGGACGGAAGGGAGGCGAGACCCAGTACTTC; J: TRBJ2-5; D: -; V: TRBV7-2; size: -; length: 15
CDR3: CASSRRSGETQYF; DNA: TGCGCCAGCAGTCGGAGGTCAGGCGAGACCCAGTACTTC; J: TRBJ2-5; D: -; V: TRBV4-3; size: -; length: 13
CDR3: CASTPQGLRSNQPQHF; DNA: TGTGCCAGTACCCCACAGGGGTTGAGAAGCAATCAGCCCCAGCATTTT; J: TRBJ1-5; D: TRBD1; V: TRBV19; size: -; length: 16
CDR3: CASSPWDRQETQYF; DNA: TGTGCCAGCAGCCCCTGGGACAGACAAGAGACCCAGTACTTC; J: TRBJ2-5; D: TRBD1; V: TRBV7-9; size: many; length: 14
CDR3: CATSRKDPGGEKLFF; DNA: TGTGCCACCAGCAGAAAGGATCCCGGCGGTGAAAAACTGTTTTTT; J: TRBJ1-4; D: -; V: TRBV15; size: -; length: 15
CDR3: CASKGLATYNEQFF; DNA: TGTGCCAGTAAGGGACTAGCTACCTACAATGAGCAGTTCTTC; J: TRBJ2-1; D: TRBD2; V: TRBV19; size: many; length: 14
CDR3: CASSPRSALEAFF; DNA: TGTGCCAGCTCACCACGTTCAGCTCTTGAAGCTTTCTTT; J: TRBJ1-1; D: -; V: TRBV18; size: many; length: 13
CDR3: CASRVGSSGANVLTF; DNA: TGTGCCAGCAGGGTAGGGAGCTCTGGGGCCAACGTCCTGACTTTC; J: TRBJ2-6; D: -; V: TRBV6-5; size: -; length: 15
CDR3: CASSVQPDTEAFF; DNA: TGTGCCAGCAGCGTACAGCCGGACACTGAAGCTTTCTTT; J: TRBJ1-1; D: -; V: TRBV9; size: -; length: 13
CDR3: CSVVVYYGYTF; DNA: TGCAGCGTTGTAGTGTACTATGGCTACACCTTC; J: TRBJ1-2; D: -; V: TRBV29-1; size: -; length: 11
CDR3: CASSPGDQPQHF; DNA: TGTGCCAGCAGCCCCGGGGATCAGCCCCAGCATTTT; J: TRBJ1-5; D: -; V: TRBV12-3/TRBV12-4; size: few; length: 12
CDR3: CSVRGRRLQQFF; DNA: TGCAGCGTCCGCGGACGGAGGCTGCAGCAGTTCTTC; J: TRBJ2-1; D: -; V: TRBV29-1; size: -; length: 12
CDR3: CASSAQGTAKNIQYF; DNA: TGTGCCAGCTCCGCGCAAGGGACAGCCAAAAACATTCAGTACTTC; J: TRBJ2-4; D: -; V: TRBV25-1; size: -; length: 15
CDR3: CASSYGQGAQGNTIYF; DNA: TGTGCCAGCAGTTACGGACAGGGAGCGCAGGGAAACACCATATATTTT; J: TRBJ1-3; D: TRBD1; V: TRBV6-6; size: many; length: 16
CDR3: CASSQYGPPDTQYF; DNA: TGCGCCAGCAGCCAATACGGGCCTCCAGATACGCAGTATTTT; J: TRBJ2-3; D: -; V: TRBV4-3; size: many; length: 14
CDR3: CSVGQQGQPQHF; DNA: TGCAGCGTTGGGCAACAAGGTCAGCCCCAGCATTTT; J: TRBJ1-5; D: -; V: TRBV29-1; size: few; length: 12
CDR3: CASSPIADTGELFF; DNA: TGTGCCAGCAGCCCCATAGCGGACACCGGGGAGCTGTTTTTT; J: TRBJ2-2; D: -; V: TRBV7-6; size: many; length: 14
CDR3: CASSPLGVETQYF; DNA: TGTGCCAGCAGCCCTCTGGGGGTAGAGACCCAGTACTTC; J: TRBJ2-5; D: -; V: TRBV7-2; size: few; length: 13
CDR3: CASSQSGGSGETQYF; DNA: TGTGCCAGCAGCCAATCAGGGGGTTCGGGTGAGACCCAGTACTTC; J: TRBJ2-5; D: TRBD1; V: TRBV3-1; size: few; length: 15
CDR3: CASSHRSPSYNEQFF; DNA: TGTGCCAGCAGCCACAGGAGTCCCTCCTACAATGAGCAGTTCTTC; J: TRBJ2-1; D: -; V: TRBV9; size: -; length: 15
CDR3: CASRPGLAGDNEQFF; DNA: TGTGCCAGCAGACCGGGACTAGCGGGGGACAATGAGCAGTTCTTC; J: TRBJ2-1; D: TRBD2; V: TRBV10-3; size: many; length: 15
CDR3: CSARSESSPYNEQFF; DNA: TGCAGTGCTAGAAGTGAGAGCTCCCCCTACAATGAGCAGTTCTTC; J: TRBJ2-1; D: -; V: TRBV20-1; size: many; length: 15
CDR3: CASSESRGNSEKLFF; DNA: TGCGCCAGCAGTGAGTCTCGGGGGAATTCCGAAAAACTGTTTTTT; J: TRBJ1-4; D: -; V: TRBV10-2; size: -; length: 15
CDR3: CASSPDRVSNQPQHF; DNA: TGTGCCAGCAGTCCCGACAGGGTAAGCAATCAGCCCCAGCATTTT; J: TRBJ1-5; D: TRBD1; V: TRBV28; size: few; length: 15
CDR3: CASSPTGAGRYNEQFF; DNA: TGTGCCAGCAGTCCCACGGGAGCGGGAAGATACAATGAGCAGTTCTTC; J: TRBJ2-1; D: TRBD2; V: TRBV6-2/TRBV6-3; size: many; length: 16
CDR3: CASSNDRVYSYEQYF; DNA: TGTGCCAGCAGCAACGACAGGGTGTATAGCTACGAGCAGTACTTC; J: TRBJ2-7; D: TRBD1; V: TRBV7-9; size: many; length: 15
CDR3: CASAYRENTEAFF; DNA: TGTGCCAGCGCATACCGGGAGAACACTGAAGCTTTCTTT; J: TRBJ1-1; D: -; V: TRBV6-4; size: few; length: 13
CDR3: CSVEFSTDQYF; DNA: TGCAGCGTTGAATTCTCGACGGATCAGTACTTC; J: TRBJ2-7; D: -; V: TRBV29-1; size: -; length: 11
CDR3: CASSSRTGTNEKLFF; DNA: TGTGCCAGTAGTTCCCGGACAGGCACTAATGAAAAACTGTTTTTT; J: TRBJ1-4; D: TRBD1; V: TRBV19; size: many; length: 15
CDR3: CASSTPLGGSGEKLFF; DNA: TGTGCCAGCAGCACTCCCCTTGGGGGGTCGGGTGAAAAACTGTTTTTT; J: TRBJ1-4; D: -; V: TRBV6-8; size: many; length: 16
CDR3: CSAKLAGAFEANVLTF; DNA: TGCAGCGCAAAACTAGCGGGAGCCTTCGAGGCCAACGTCCTGACTTTC; J: TRBJ2-6; D: TRBD2; V: TRBV29-1; size: many; length: 16
CDR3: CASSPVGQGAYGYTF; DNA: TGTGCCAGCAGCCCCGTGGGACAGGGGGCCTATGGCTACACCTTC; J: TRBJ1-2; D: TRBD1; V: TRBV2; size: few; length: 15
CDR3: CSAPGVGETQYF; DNA: TGCAGTGCTCCAGGGGTAGGGGAGACCCAGTACTTC; J: TRBJ2-5; D: -; V: TRBV20-1; size: -; length: 12
CDR3: CASSETLAGPRTQYF; DNA: TGTGCCAGCAGTGAGACCCTAGCGGGCCCCCGGACCCAGTACTTC; J: TRBJ2-5; D: TRBD2; V: TRBV6-1; size: many; length: 15
CDR3: CASSLGLRLTTQYF; DNA: TGTGCCAGCAGCTTGGGTCTGAGATTAACGACCCAGTACTTC; J: TRBJ2-5; D: -; V: TRBV7-8; size: -; length: 14
CDR3: CASSNIQAQSRRGATYNEQFF; DNA: TGTGCCAGCAGCAATATTCAGGCCCAGAGTCGCAGAGGAGCAACCTACAATGAGCAGTTCTTC; J: TRBJ2-1; D: -; V: TRBV21-1; size: many; length: 21